The TCR beta chain under discussion was sequenced for a study of Ad26.COV2.S vaccination and SARS-CoV-2 variants. The treatment is: some 20 received Ad26.COV2.S at low or high dose, single or two shots; about 5 received placebo; per-sample allocation not given. Day 63 after the first vaccine or placebo injection was the time point for sampling. Repertoires were generated with immunoSEQ multiplex PCR, while TCRdb's copy carries only in-frame clones and drops some. The sample contains about 680,000 clones, around 92% of which appear only once. V lost 3 bases and J 4 bases, leaving 15 bases between the germline ends. Germline V gene data show CDR1 as LNHNV and CDR2 as YYDKDF (reference sequence). The CDR3 totals 15 residues.

This TCR was recovered from a person between 18 and 65 years old who received the Ad26.COV2.S COVID-19 vaccine or a placebo. The J gene is TRBJ1-1, the V gene TRBV15, with a tentative D call TRBD1 (6 bases). The sample was peripheral blood, taken in a trial of Ad26.COV2.S vaccine versus placebo. The DNA of the CDR3 is TGTGCCACCAGCAGCCCCTTGGGAGGGGGCACTGAAGCTTTCTTT. This translates into CATSSPLGGGTEAFF.